Shown below are 26 T cell receptor beta chains from a single sample sequenced in a study of shared clonotypes between healthy human individuals. Only in-frame clones appear in the TCRdb table, and some are missing; sequencing was by immunoSEQ multiplex PCR. The repertoire holds some 1 million clones, with around 75% as singletons. Sequencing was done on a sample of memory CD4+ T cells sorted from blood. As for subset: CD45RA-negative fraction. The receptors shown here come from a man between 18 and 29 years old in good health.

This clone was seen a handful of times. The chain combines TRBV15 with TRBJ2-3; the match to TRBD1 covers 9 bases. The V and J ends lost 4 bases and 4 bases, in that order; junction bases with no gene match: 3. The CDR3 runs 14 residues. The V gene's germline CDR1 is LNHNV and CDR2 YYDKDF (reference sequence). CDR3 sequence reads: CATSKDRGADTQYF. The CDR3 coding sequence is TGTGCCACCAGCAAGGACAGGGGCGCAGATACGCAGTATTTT. Full variable domain (rest looked up from reference TRBV15 and TRBJ2-3): DAMVIQNPRYQVTQFGKPVTLSCSQTLNHNVMYWYQQKSSQAPKLLFHYYDKDFNNEADTPDNFQSRRPNTSFCFLDIRSPGLGDTAMYLCATSKDRGADTQYFGPGTRLTVL.

The table lists this clone with a count of one. Here the CDR3 reads CASSLDIAGTQYF. The CDR3 DNA reads TGTGCCAGCAGCTTAGACATAGCGGGTACGCAGTATTTT. The V and J genes are TRBV11-3 and TRBJ2-3; 7 bases are shared with TRBD2. V shed 0 bases and J 8 bases; nucleotides not matched to a gene: 2. This CDR3 contains 13 residues. Germline-derived CDR1 and CDR2 are SGHNT and YENEEA.

The rearrangement uses TRBV7-2 and TRBJ2-1; maybe TRBD1 (5 bases). The germline V gene encodes CDR1 SGHTA and CDR2 FQGNSA. The CDR3 loop spans 16 amino acids. V was cut by 1 base and J by 2 bases, with 12 bases left in between. CDR3 loop: CASSLEFRAAYNEQFF. The CDR3 DNA sequence: TGTGCCAGCAGCTTAGAGTTCAGGGCGGCCTACAATGAGCAGTTCTTC.

Comment on this clone: Other DNA sequences from this sample encode an identical CDR3 as well. This chain links TRBV6-1 with TRBJ1-2; D perhaps matches TRBD1 (5 bases). Germline-derived CDR1 and CDR2 are MNHNS and SASEGT. The CDR3 has 12 amino acids. Trimming pared 5 bases from V and 2 bases from J, leaving 6 bases between. CDR3 nucleotides: TGTGCCAGCAGTTCAGGGAACTATGGCTACACCTTC. As protein: CASSSGNYGYTF.

The rearrangement links TRBV18 to TRBJ2-7, with 15 bases lining up with TRBD2. This CDR3 is built from 15 residues. V dropped 8 bases and J dropped 6; count of bases not matched to a gene: 8. From germline, CDR1 is KGHSH and CDR2 LQKENI. The CDR3 nucleotides read TGTGCCAGCCACTCGGGACTAGCGGGAGGACGCGAGCAGTACTTC. Protein sequence: CASHSGLAGGREQYF.

This clone was recorded once. V usage is TRBV28 and J usage is TRBJ1-2, with TRBD1 matching over 8 bases. CDR1 and CDR2 (germline): MDHEN, SYDVKM. The J segment lost 5 bases and the V segment lost 11 bases, leaving 10 bases of the junction unmatched. The CDR3 spans 13 residues. CDR3 sequence (DNA): TGTGCCGGGACCACAGGGGGTGGGTATGGCTACACCTTC. It translates to CAGTTGGGYGYTF.

The chain recombines TRBV6-1 with TRBJ1-5, with a weak D call TRBD1 (5 bases). The CDR3 loop spans 18 amino acids. Between the trimmed V and J ends, which lost 2 bases and 6 bases, there was a span of 23 bases. Germline V gene lookup returns CDR1 MNHNS and CDR2 SASEGT. The CDR3 region is CASSERLAVGGGGQPQHF. In nucleotides, the CDR3 is TGTGCCAGCAGTGAAAGGCTAGCCGTTGGGGGGGGAGGTCAGCCCCAGCATTTT.

This chain uses TRBV10-3 with TRBJ2-1; TRBD1 might be the D (6 bases). Trimming stripped 10 bases from V and 10 bases from J, with 17 bases between. The CDR3 spans 12 residues. The germline CDR1 and CDR2 sequences are ENHRY and SYGVKD. CDR3 protein: CATQDSSGEQFF. The CDR3 DNA reads TGTGCCACCCAGGACAGTTCAGGGGAGCAGTTCTTC.

This chain uses TRBV19 with TRBJ2-3; 7 positions agree with TRBD1. The CDR3 consists of 12 residues. Germline V CDR1 and CDR2: LNHDA, SQIVND (reference sequence). V shed 6 bases and J 5 bases; nucleotides not matched to a gene: 2. CDR3 loop: CASRRQGDTQYF. The DNA for the CDR3 is TGTGCCAGTAGGAGACAGGGAGATACGCAGTATTTT.

The gene calls are TRBV30 and TRBJ2-1; 8 bases agree with TRBD1. CDR3 length: 14 residues. Looked up from germline, CDR1 is GTSNPN and CDR2 is SVGIG (reference sequence). Trimming removed 0 bases from V and 8 bases from J; junction bases left unmatched: 6. This CDR3 is CAWSVNRGRDEQFF. CDR3 DNA: TGTGCCTGGAGTGTCAACAGGGGGAGAGATGAGCAGTTCTTC.

V is TRBV11-1 and J is TRBJ1-2; no firm D call. This CDR3 spans 14 amino acids. V dropped 3 bases and J dropped 6 bases, with 14 bases sitting between them. Germline CDR1 and CDR2: SGHAT and FQDESV (reference sequence). The CDR3 protein is CASSFSFEGNGYTF. CDR3 DNA: TGTGCCAGCAGCTTTAGCTTCGAAGGAAATGGCTACACCTTC.

The chain joins TRBV9 to TRBJ2-4, with D possibly being TRBD2 (5 bases). V was clipped by 0 bases and J by 8 bases, with 12 bases between them. The CDR3 sequence is 14 residues long. Germline V gene lookup returns CDR1 SGDLS and CDR2 YYNGEE. CDR3 in amino acids: CASSVEWGADIQYF. CDR3 coding DNA: TGTGCCAGCAGCGTAGAATGGGGAGCGGACATTCAGTACTTC.

The chain carries TRBV12-5 and TRBJ1-2, with 7 bases fitting TRBD1. V lost 2 bases and J lost 4; bases outside the gene matches: 7. The CDR3 totals 15 residues. From germline, CDR1 is LGHNT and CDR2 FRNRAP. The CDR3 coding sequence is TGTGCTAGTGGTTTGAGGGCAGGGGGAGGCTATGGCTACACCTTC. This sequence encodes CASGLRAGGGYGYTF.

The chain employs TRBV30 and TRBJ2-1; 13 bases are a match to TRBD2. Unmatched junction bases numbered 13, after V lost 5 bases and J lost 3 bases. CDR3 length: 18 residues. Germline assignment: CDR1 GTSNPN and CDR2 SVGIG (reference sequence). CDR3 nucleotides: TGTGCCTGGTCCGGGACTAGCGGGGCAAACATCGTCTACAATGAGCAGTTCTTC. Translation: CAWSGTSGANIVYNEQFF.

The chain uses TRBV29-1 and TRBJ2-5; TRBD1 agrees at 7 bases. CDR3 length equals 14 residues. Trimming cost V 2 bases and J 10 bases; bases outside gene matches: 13. CDR1 is SQVTM, CDR2 ANQGSEA, per germline. The CDR3 region is CSVESHRGGFGQYF. The CDR3 nucleotides read TGCAGCGTTGAATCCCACAGGGGTGGTTTTGGCCAGTACTTC. The full variable domain, in which reference TRBV29-1 and TRBJ2-5 provide the parts outside the CDR3, is SAVISQKPSRDICQRGTSLTIQCQVDSQVTMMFWYRQQPGQSLTLIATANQGSEATYESGFVIDKFPISRPNLTFSTLTVSNMSPEDSSIYLCSVESHRGGFGQYFGPGTRLLVL.

V and J are TRBV7-9 and TRBJ1-3, with TRBD1 as a possible D gene (6 bases). Trimming stripped 4 bases from V and 11 bases from J, with 12 bases between. Germline V gives CDR1 SEHNR, CDR2 FQNEAQ (reference sequence). The CDR3 loop spans 12 amino acids. The CDR3 protein is CASSSEQGSIYF. In DNA form, the CDR3 reads TGTGCCAGCAGCTCCGAACAGGGATCCATATATTTT.

In its sample, this clone was seen many times. One junction end does not reproduce the germline sequence, and a read error may be involved. The genes are TRBV11-2 and TRBJ2-3; no clear D. The germline V gene encodes CDR1 SGHAT and CDR2 FQNNGV. This CDR3 contains 13 residues. CDR3 amino acids: CASSLNEVATRYF. CDR3 nucleotides: TGTGCCAGCAGCTTGAATGAGGTAGCCACGCGGTATTTT. Filled out from reference TRBV11-2 and TRBJ2-3, the complete variable domain reads EAGVAQSPRYKIIEKRQSVAFWCNPISGHATLYWYQQILGQGPKLLIQFQNNGVVDDSQLPKDRFSAERLKGVDSTLKIQPAKLEDSAVYLCASSLNEVATRYFGPGTRLTVL.

The rearrangement joins TRBV5-1 to TRBJ2-1; 11 bases match TRBD2. There are 15 residues in the CDR3. J lost 4 bases, V lost 5 bases, and 5 bases had no gene match. Germline V gene data show CDR1 as SGHRS and CDR2 as YFSETQ. The CDR3 DNA sequence: TGCGCCAGCAGACCGGGACTAGCGGAGTACAATGAGCAGTTCTTC. Amino acid sequence: CASRPGLAEYNEQFF.

The rearrangement links TRBV23-1 to TRBJ2-7, with 9 bases matching TRBD1. TRBV23-1 is known as an ORF, though its function is uncertain. This CDR3 is built from 18 residues. V lost 6 bases and J lost 3; bases outside the gene matches: 18. In nucleotides, the CDR3 is TGCGCCAGCAGAGAAACCGGGACAGGGTTTATTATGTACTACGAGCAGTACTTC. Residues: CASRETGTGFIMYYEQYF.

This clone was recorded many times. The sample carries other DNA sequences with the same CDR3. The chain joins TRBV5-1 to TRBJ1-1; D call uncertain. CDR1 and CDR2 from the germline V gene are SGHRS and YFSETQ. V lost 0 bases to trimming and J lost 4 bases, with 10 bases between them. There are 14 residues in the CDR3. The CDR3 protein is CASSLGQPGTEAFF. For the CDR3, the DNA is TGCGCCAGCAGCTTGGGGCAGCCCGGCACTGAAGCTTTCTTT.

This clone is a singleton in its sample. The CDR3 is CASTRDRGNEQFF. CDR3 in DNA: TGTGCCAGCACGAGGGATAGGGGGAATGAGCAGTTCTTC. V usage is TRBV2 and J usage is TRBJ2-1; possible D gene TRBD1, 6 bases. The germline V gene encodes CDR1 SNHLY and CDR2 FYNNEI. The CDR3 extends over 13 amino acids. Trimming stripped 7 bases from V and 7 bases from J, with 14 bases between.

The J gene is TRBJ1-2, the V gene TRBV5-1, with D unclear. CDR1 SGHRS and CDR2 YFSETQ come from the germline V gene. This CDR3 has 14 amino acids. Trimming removed 0 bases at V and 5 bases at J, with 11 bases between. The CDR3 here is CASSLEMGGYGYTF. The CDR3 DNA reads TGCGCCAGCAGCTTGGAAATGGGAGGGTATGGCTACACCTTC. Supplemented by reference TRBV5-1 and TRBJ1-2, the full variable domain reads KAGVTQTPRYLIKTRGQQVTLSCSPISGHRSVSWYQQTPGQGLQFLFEYFSETQRNKGNFPGRFSGRQFSNSRSEMNVSTLELGDSALYLCASSLEMGGYGYTFGSGTRLTVV.

The chain combines TRBV5-4 with TRBJ2-3; 12 bases are a match to TRBD2. Looked up from germline, CDR1 is SGHNT and CDR2 is YYREEE (reference sequence). CDR3 length: 15 amino acids. The trim removed 2 bases at V and 5 bases at J, leaving 3 bases unmatched. CDR3 DNA sequence: TGTGCCAGCAGCTTACTAGCGGGAGGTGGAGATACGCAGTATTTT. This codes for CASSLLAGGGDTQYF.

The chain couples TRBV6-6 to TRBJ2-1, with D possibly TRBD1 on 6 matching bases. CDR1 is MNHNY, CDR2 SVGAGI, per germline (reference sequence). The CDR3 has 14 residues. V shed 4 bases and J shed 5 bases, with 12 bases lying between them. The CDR3 is CASSLGGSHNEQFF. The CDR3 nucleotides are TGTGCCAGCAGTTTAGGGGGTTCCCACAATGAGCAGTTCTTC.

The chain employs TRBV4-1 and TRBJ2-7, with unresolved D. This CDR3 comprises 13 residues. The V gene lost 1 base and the J gene lost 7 bases, with 11 bases spanning the gap. Germline V gene sequence: CDR1 MGHRA, CDR2 YSYEKL. This CDR3 reads CASSQGALWEQYF. The CDR3 DNA is TGCGCCAGCAGCCAAGGGGCCCTTTGGGAGCAGTACTTC.

V and J are TRBV5-4 and TRBJ1-1; no reliable D call. Between the trimmed V and J ends, which lost 0 bases and 0 bases, there was a span of 12 bases. This CDR3 region has 16 residues. CDR1 SGHNT and CDR2 YYREEE come from the germline V gene (reference sequence). The CDR3 here is CASSLAASLLNTEAFF. The CDR3 DNA reads TGTGCCAGCAGCTTGGCCGCGAGTCTCCTGAACACTGAAGCTTTCTTT.